What follows are 7 T cell receptor beta chains derived from one specimen sequenced in a study of T cell repertoires in cytomegalovirus infection. MiXCR, run by TCRdb on the reads, gives a single entry per CDR3 protein. Of around 270,000 distinct CDR3 sequences listed, 8% to 9.5% were seen once; the top ten hold roughly 16%. Sequenced input: PBMCs. The source of these receptors is a human donor in good health (CMV status not recorded). Some clones in this sample may be carry-over from other donors' samples.

This clonotype was seen ten or more times. The chain joins TRBV12-3 or TRBV12-4 to TRBJ2-7; 14 nucleotides align to TRBD2. J lost 0 bases, V lost 3 bases, and 13 bases had no gene match. The CDR3 spans 20 residues. CDR3 coding DNA: TGTGCCAGCAGTTTGATTATCGGGACTAGCGGGGGCAAAATCTCCTACGAGCAGTACTTC. It is translated as CASSLIIGTSGGKISYEQYF.

In its sample, this clonotype was seen a few times. The chain has TRBV20-1 and TRBJ2-5, with 8 positions matching TRBD2. V gave up 5 bases and J gave up 1 base; unmatched junction bases: 6. The CDR3 contains 14 residues. Germline V gene sequence: CDR1 DFQATT, CDR2 SNEGSKA (reference sequence). CDR3 sequence (DNA): TGCAGTGCTTTTGTCGGACTAGCCCAAGAGACCCAGTACTTC. This gives the protein CSAFVGLAQETQYF.

The chain carries TRBV7-9 and TRBJ1-2, with unresolved D. The CDR3 loop spans 13 amino acids. V lost 8 bases and J 2 bases, leaving 12 bases between the germline ends. Germline values: CDR1 SEHNR, CDR2 FQNEAQ (reference sequence). The CDR3 DNA sequence: TGTGCCAGCGGAACCAGAGTAAACTATGGCTACACCTTC. Translation: CASGTRVNYGYTF.

This chain connects TRBV9 to TRBJ1-1, with D tentatively TRBD1 (6 bases). Looked up from germline, CDR1 is SGDLS and CDR2 is YYNGEE. The CDR3 is made up of 15 amino acids. V was pared by 0 bases and J by 5 bases, with 14 bases between. CDR3 protein: CASSVDAGATTEAFF. CDR3 DNA sequence: TGTGCCAGCAGCGTAGATGCAGGGGCGACTACTGAAGCTTTCTTT.

The V gene is TRBV20-1, the J gene TRBJ2-7; D call uncertain. V was cut by 5 bases and J by 5 bases, with 13 bases left in between. This CDR3 comprises 12 residues. Germline CDR1 reads DFQATT; CDR2 reads SNEGSKA (reference sequence). The CDR3 DNA reads as TGCAGTGCTTATTCTTGGGGTAACGAGCAGTACTTC. This translates into CSAYSWGNEQYF.

The sample holds many counts of this clonotype. The J gene is TRBJ1-5, the V gene TRBV7-8; 10 nucleotides match TRBD1. Trimming took 4 bases from V and 4 from J; bases not matched to a gene: 4. CDR3 size: 15 residues. The germline gives CDR1 SGHVS, CDR2 FQNEAQ. The CDR3 loop is CASSWGQGKNQPQHF. CDR3 DNA sequence: TGTGCCAGCAGCTGGGGACAGGGGAAAAATCAGCCCCAGCATTTT.

This clonotype was seen many times. The chain has TRBV20-1 and TRBJ1-1; D not resolved. The CDR3 sequence is 15 residues long. Germline CDR1 and CDR2: DFQATT and SNEGSKA (reference sequence). The V end lost 2 bases, the J end lost 4 bases, and 17 bases lay between the germline ends. The CDR3 coding sequence is TGCAGTGCTAGACCCCGGGAGACCCTTATCACTGAAGCTTTCTTT. Translation: CSARPRETLITEAFF.